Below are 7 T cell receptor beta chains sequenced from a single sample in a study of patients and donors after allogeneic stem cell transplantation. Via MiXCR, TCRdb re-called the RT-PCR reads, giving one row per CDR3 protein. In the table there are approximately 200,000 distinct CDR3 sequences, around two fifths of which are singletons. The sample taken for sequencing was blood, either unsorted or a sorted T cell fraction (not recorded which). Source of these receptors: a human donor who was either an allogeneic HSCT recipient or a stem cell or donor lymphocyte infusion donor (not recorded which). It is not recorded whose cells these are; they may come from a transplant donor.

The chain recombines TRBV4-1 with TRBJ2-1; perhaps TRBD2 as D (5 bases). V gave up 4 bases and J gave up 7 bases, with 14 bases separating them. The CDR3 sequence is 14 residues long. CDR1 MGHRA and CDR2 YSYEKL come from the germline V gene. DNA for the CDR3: TGCGCCAGCAGCCTGATACTAGGCCAAAATGAGCAGTTCTTC. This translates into CASSLILGQNEQFF.

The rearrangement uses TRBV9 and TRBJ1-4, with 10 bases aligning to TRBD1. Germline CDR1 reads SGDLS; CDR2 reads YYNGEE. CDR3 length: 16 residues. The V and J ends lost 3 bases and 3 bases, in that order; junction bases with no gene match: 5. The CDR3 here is CASSGGQGGANEKLFF. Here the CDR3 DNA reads TGTGCCAGCAGCGGTGGACAGGGGGGTGCTAATGAAAAACTGTTTTTT.

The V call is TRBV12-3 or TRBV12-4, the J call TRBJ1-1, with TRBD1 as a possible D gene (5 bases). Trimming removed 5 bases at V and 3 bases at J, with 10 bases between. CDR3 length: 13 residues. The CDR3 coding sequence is TGTGCCAGCAGTCCAGGGTCATACACTGAAGCTTTCTTT. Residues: CASSPGSYTEAFF.

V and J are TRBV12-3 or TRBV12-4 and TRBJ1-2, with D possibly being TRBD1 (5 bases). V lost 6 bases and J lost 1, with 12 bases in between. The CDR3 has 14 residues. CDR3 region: CASRAGSLNYGYTF. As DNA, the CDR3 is TGTGCCAGCAGGGCAGGGAGTCTTAACTATGGCTACACCTTC.

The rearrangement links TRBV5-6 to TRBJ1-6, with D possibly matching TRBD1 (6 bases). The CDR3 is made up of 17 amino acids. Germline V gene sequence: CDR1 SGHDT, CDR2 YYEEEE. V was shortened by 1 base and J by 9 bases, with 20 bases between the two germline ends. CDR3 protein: CASSLYGPGVSTSPLHF. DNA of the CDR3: TGTGCCAGCAGCTTGTATGGCCCAGGGGTTTCTACTTCACCCCTCCACTTT.

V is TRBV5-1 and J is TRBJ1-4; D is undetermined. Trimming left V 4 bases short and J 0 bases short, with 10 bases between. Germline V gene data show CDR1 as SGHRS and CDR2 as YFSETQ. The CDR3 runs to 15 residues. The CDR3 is CASSPNSATNEKLFF. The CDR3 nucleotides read TGCGCCAGCAGCCCCAACAGTGCAACTAATGAAAAACTGTTTTTT.

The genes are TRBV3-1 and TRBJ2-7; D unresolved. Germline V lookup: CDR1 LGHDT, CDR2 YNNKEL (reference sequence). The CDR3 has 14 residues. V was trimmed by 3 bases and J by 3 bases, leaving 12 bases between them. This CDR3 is CASSQSRRGYEQYF. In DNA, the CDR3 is TGTGCCAGCAGCCAGTCCCGGAGAGGCTACGAGCAGTACTTC.